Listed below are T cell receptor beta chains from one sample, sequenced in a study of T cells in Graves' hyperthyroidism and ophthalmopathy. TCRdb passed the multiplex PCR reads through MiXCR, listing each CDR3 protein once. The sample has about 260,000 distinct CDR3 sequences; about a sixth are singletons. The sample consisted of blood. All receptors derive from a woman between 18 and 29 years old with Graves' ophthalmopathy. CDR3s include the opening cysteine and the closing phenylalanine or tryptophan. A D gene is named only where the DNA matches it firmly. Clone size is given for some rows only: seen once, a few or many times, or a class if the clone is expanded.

CDR3aa: CASSFDRGHGYTF; CDR3nt: TGTGCCAGCAGTTTCGACAGGGGGCATGGCTACACCTTC; j_gene: TRBJ1-2; abundance: many; v_gene: TRBV12-3/TRBV12-4; len: 13; d_gene: TRBD1
CDR3aa: CSARAGTSGAGTQYF; CDR3nt: TGCAGTGCTAGAGCCGGGACTAGCGGGGCCGGGACCCAGTACTTC; j_gene: TRBJ2-5; abundance: many; v_gene: TRBV20-1; len: 15; d_gene: TRBD2
CDR3aa: CASSQTSVAYTDTQYF; CDR3nt: TGTGCCAGCAGCCAGACTAGCGTGGCTTACACAGATACGCAGTATTTT; j_gene: TRBJ2-3; abundance: many; v_gene: TRBV7-9; len: 16; d_gene: TRBD2
CDR3aa: CASSQDGAGRTYEQYF; CDR3nt: TGTGCCAGCAGCCAAGATGGGGCAGGTAGAACCTACGAGCAGTACTTC; j_gene: TRBJ2-7; abundance: -; v_gene: TRBV3-1; len: 16; d_gene: -
CDR3aa: CASSEYIVRTGESYGYTF; CDR3nt: TGTGCCAGCAGTGAATATATTGTGAGGACAGGGGAATCCTATGGCTACACCTTC; j_gene: TRBJ1-2; abundance: many; v_gene: TRBV25-1; len: 18; d_gene: TRBD1
CDR3aa: CASGRSVLSRRGTEAFF; CDR3nt: TGTGCCAGCGGACGATCTGTATTGAGTAGAAGGGGCACTGAAGCTTTCTTT; j_gene: TRBJ1-1; abundance: few; v_gene: TRBV28; len: 17; d_gene: -
CDR3aa: CASSLQYANYGYTF; CDR3nt: TGTGCCAGCAGCTTGCAGTACGCTAACTATGGCTACACCTTC; j_gene: TRBJ1-2; abundance: few; v_gene: TRBV5-5; len: 14; d_gene: -
CDR3aa: CASSQDPGNEPQHF; CDR3nt: TGTGCCAGCAGCCAAGACCCCGGCAATGAGCCCCAGCATTTT; j_gene: TRBJ1-5; abundance: many; v_gene: TRBV3-1; len: 14; d_gene: -
CDR3aa: CASRGGTSGSWGEETQYF; CDR3nt: TGTGCCAGCAGGGGCGGGACTAGCGGGAGTTGGGGCGAGGAGACCCAGTACTTC; j_gene: TRBJ2-5; abundance: many; v_gene: TRBV6-1; len: 18; d_gene: TRBD2
CDR3aa: CASSLGPAPETQYF; CDR3nt: TGTGCCAGCAGCTTAGGACCAGCCCCTGAGACCCAGTACTTC; j_gene: TRBJ2-5; abundance: many; v_gene: TRBV7-2; len: 14; d_gene: -
CDR3aa: CSALRDGPYNEQFF; CDR3nt: TGCAGTGCTCTCCGGGACGGACCGTACAATGAGCAGTTCTTC; j_gene: TRBJ2-1; abundance: -; v_gene: TRBV20-1; len: 14; d_gene: -
CDR3aa: CSARWGGGRALPGELFF; CDR3nt: TGCAGTGCTAGGTGGGGCGGCGGGAGGGCCCTCCCCGGGGAGCTGTTTTTT; j_gene: TRBJ2-2; abundance: -; v_gene: TRBV20-1; len: 17; d_gene: TRBD2
CDR3aa: CASRRGGQETQYF; CDR3nt: TGTGCCAGCAGGAGGGGGGGCCAGGAGACCCAGTACTTC; j_gene: TRBJ2-5; abundance: many; v_gene: TRBV11-2; len: 13; d_gene: -
CDR3aa: CASSSRQGSSYEQYF; CDR3nt: TGTGCCAGCAGTTCCAGACAGGGGTCCTCCTACGAGCAGTACTTC; j_gene: TRBJ2-7; abundance: many; v_gene: TRBV28; len: 15; d_gene: TRBD1
CDR3aa: CASSPGLAGVDTGELFF; CDR3nt: TGTGCCAGCAGTCCGGGACTAGCGGGAGTGGACACCGGGGAGCTGTTTTTT; j_gene: TRBJ2-2; abundance: many; v_gene: TRBV28; len: 17; d_gene: TRBD2
CDR3aa: CAWSPGTGLGNQPQHF; CDR3nt: TGTGCCTGGAGTCCCGGGACAGGGCTGGGGAATCAGCCCCAGCATTTT; j_gene: TRBJ1-5; abundance: many; v_gene: TRBV30; len: 16; d_gene: TRBD1
CDR3aa: CASSQDGGAEQPQHF; CDR3nt: TGCGCCAGCAGCCAAGATGGCGGGGCGGAGCAGCCCCAGCATTTT; j_gene: TRBJ1-5; abundance: many; v_gene: TRBV4-1; len: 15; d_gene: -
CDR3aa: CASSLGEPGHYEQYF; CDR3nt: TGTGCCAGCAGCTTGGGAGAGCCAGGCCACTACGAGCAGTACTTC; j_gene: TRBJ2-7; abundance: many; v_gene: TRBV5-4; len: 15; d_gene: -
CDR3aa: CASSDSTLFYEQYF; CDR3nt: TGTGCCAGCAGCGACTCAACCCTATTCTACGAGCAGTACTTC; j_gene: TRBJ2-7; abundance: many; v_gene: TRBV7-9; len: 14; d_gene: -
CDR3aa: CASSPPAGSKNSNQPQHF; CDR3nt: TGTGCCAGTAGTCCTCCGGCGGGATCCAAAAATAGCAATCAGCCCCAGCATTTT; j_gene: TRBJ1-5; abundance: many; v_gene: TRBV19; len: 18; d_gene: -
CDR3aa: CASSLPAGQPLTDTQYF; CDR3nt: TGTGCCAGCAGCTTGCCAGCGGGGCAGCCTCTCACAGATACGCAGTATTTT; j_gene: TRBJ2-3; abundance: many; v_gene: TRBV11-2; len: 17; d_gene: TRBD2
CDR3aa: CASSYAGHSNQPQHF; CDR3nt: TGTGCCAGCAGTTACGCGGGGCATAGCAATCAGCCCCAGCATTTT; j_gene: TRBJ1-5; abundance: many; v_gene: TRBV6-2/TRBV6-3; len: 15; d_gene: -
CDR3aa: CASSALDTGELFF; CDR3nt: TGTGCCAGTAGTGCTTTGGACACCGGGGAGCTGTTTTTT; j_gene: TRBJ2-2; abundance: few; v_gene: TRBV19; len: 13; d_gene: -
CDR3aa: CASSVTSGRAYDEQFF; CDR3nt: TGTGCCAGCAGCGTAACTAGCGGGAGGGCCTATGATGAGCAGTTCTTC; j_gene: TRBJ2-1; abundance: many; v_gene: TRBV9; len: 16; d_gene: TRBD2
CDR3aa: CASSPSGRLLEQYF; CDR3nt: TGTGCCAGCAGCCCATCGGGACGGCTGCTCGAGCAGTACTTC; j_gene: TRBJ2-7; abundance: many; v_gene: TRBV4-2; len: 14; d_gene: -
CDR3aa: CAISGKAQNTEAFF; CDR3nt: TGTGCCATCAGTGGAAAGGCACAGAACACTGAAGCTTTCTTT; j_gene: TRBJ1-1; abundance: many; v_gene: TRBV10-3; len: 14; d_gene: -
CDR3aa: CASSRSGGAGNEQFF; CDR3nt: TGTGCCAGCAGCCGGAGCGGGGGGGCGGGCAATGAGCAGTTCTTC; j_gene: TRBJ2-1; abundance: many; v_gene: TRBV3-1; len: 15; d_gene: TRBD2
CDR3aa: CASSQEGLAGRTDTQYF; CDR3nt: TGCGCCAGCAGCCAAGAAGGGCTAGCGGGACGCACAGATACGCAGTATTTT; j_gene: TRBJ2-3; abundance: many; v_gene: TRBV4-3; len: 17; d_gene: TRBD2
CDR3aa: CASSAGGQGNEKLFF; CDR3nt: TGTGCCAGCAGCGCAGGGGGACAGGGGAATGAAAAACTGTTTTTT; j_gene: TRBJ1-4; abundance: many; v_gene: TRBV3-1; len: 15; d_gene: TRBD1
CDR3aa: CSARASGTGGLVAFF; CDR3nt: TGCAGTGCTAGAGCCTCCGGGACAGGGGGCTTGGTAGCTTTCTTT; j_gene: TRBJ1-1; abundance: many; v_gene: TRBV20-1; len: 15; d_gene: TRBD1
CDR3aa: CASSESRERNNEQFF; CDR3nt: TGTGCCAGCAGTGAATCTCGGGAGAGGAACAATGAGCAGTTCTTC; j_gene: TRBJ2-1; abundance: many; v_gene: TRBV2; len: 15; d_gene: -
CDR3aa: CASGLVGGGDTQYF; CDR3nt: TGTGCTAGTGGTTTGGTCGGGGGTGGGGATACGCAGTATTTT; j_gene: TRBJ2-3; abundance: many; v_gene: TRBV12-5; len: 14; d_gene: -
CDR3aa: CASSAFPSGRSSYNEQFF; CDR3nt: TGTGCCAGCAGTGCCTTTCCCTCGGGCCGAAGCTCCTACAATGAGCAGTTCTTC; j_gene: TRBJ2-1; abundance: many; v_gene: TRBV6-2/TRBV6-3; len: 18; d_gene: -
CDR3aa: CASSSAGNTEAFF; CDR3nt: TGTGCCAGCTCTTCCGCGGGGAACACTGAAGCTTTCTTT; j_gene: TRBJ1-1; abundance: -; v_gene: TRBV18; len: 13; d_gene: -
CDR3aa: CSALPDRVFRNYGYTF; CDR3nt: TGCAGTGCTTTACCGGACAGGGTATTCAGAAACTATGGCTACACCTTC; j_gene: TRBJ1-2; abundance: many; v_gene: TRBV20-1; len: 16; d_gene: TRBD1
CDR3aa: CAWRDAGPFYEQYF; CDR3nt: TGTGCCTGGAGAGACGCGGGACCCTTCTACGAGCAGTACTTC; j_gene: TRBJ2-7; abundance: many; v_gene: TRBV30; len: 14; d_gene: -
CDR3aa: CASSVRDARTGELFF; CDR3nt: TGCGCCAGCAGCGTCCGGGACGCTAGAACCGGGGAGCTGTTTTTT; j_gene: TRBJ2-2; abundance: many; v_gene: TRBV5-1; len: 15; d_gene: -
CDR3aa: CASSPGFSAYEQYF; CDR3nt: TGCGCCAGCAGCCCAGGGTTCTCGGCCTACGAGCAGTACTTC; j_gene: TRBJ2-7; abundance: many; v_gene: TRBV4-3; len: 14; d_gene: -
CDR3aa: CASSPSSGLNEKLFF; CDR3nt: TGTGCCAGCTCACCCTCGTCAGGGCTTAATGAAAAACTGTTTTTT; j_gene: TRBJ1-4; abundance: -; v_gene: TRBV18; len: 15; d_gene: -
CDR3aa: CSARDQGARPGAYEQYF; CDR3nt: TGCAGTGCTAGAGATCAGGGGGCCCGGCCAGGGGCTTACGAGCAGTACTTC; j_gene: TRBJ2-7; abundance: many; v_gene: TRBV20-1; len: 17; d_gene: TRBD1
CDR3aa: CASSAGGDNYGYTF; CDR3nt: TGTGCCAGCAGCGCCGGGGGGGATAACTATGGCTACACCTTC; j_gene: TRBJ1-2; abundance: many; v_gene: TRBV9; len: 14; d_gene: -
CDR3aa: CASSPGQGGQPQHF; CDR3nt: TGCGCCAGCAGCCCCGGACAGGGAGGTCAGCCCCAGCATTTT; j_gene: TRBJ1-5; abundance: many; v_gene: TRBV10-1; len: 14; d_gene: TRBD1
CDR3aa: CASTPRGKETQYF; CDR3nt: TGTGCCAGCACCCCCCGCGGTAAAGAGACCCAGTACTTC; j_gene: TRBJ2-5; abundance: many; v_gene: TRBV6-1; len: 13; d_gene: -
CDR3aa: CATSDAKMGWTNYGYTF; CDR3nt: TGTGCCACCAGTGACGCCAAAATGGGTTGGACTAACTATGGCTACACCTTC; j_gene: TRBJ1-2; abundance: many; v_gene: TRBV24-1; len: 17; d_gene: -
CDR3aa: CASSLDHSYEQYF; CDR3nt: TGTGCCAGCAGCTTAGACCACTCCTACGAGCAGTACTTC; j_gene: TRBJ2-7; abundance: many; v_gene: TRBV7-2; len: 13; d_gene: -
CDR3aa: CASSLWVDSNSNQPQHF; CDR3nt: TGTGCCAGCAGTTTATGGGTGGACAGTAATAGCAATCAGCCCCAGCATTTT; j_gene: TRBJ1-5; abundance: many; v_gene: TRBV28; len: 17; d_gene: -
CDR3aa: CASSLGQAHYEQYF; CDR3nt: TGTGCCAGCAGCTTGGGACAGGCTCACTACGAGCAGTACTTC; j_gene: TRBJ2-7; abundance: few; v_gene: TRBV5-6; len: 14; d_gene: -
CDR3aa: CSATSGRGDTDTQYF; CDR3nt: TGCAGTGCTACTAGCGGGAGAGGGGACACAGATACGCAGTATTTT; j_gene: TRBJ2-3; abundance: many; v_gene: TRBV20-1; len: 15; d_gene: TRBD2
CDR3aa: CASSPRGVNTEAFF; CDR3nt: TGTGCCAGCAGCCCCCGCGGGGTGAACACTGAAGCTTTCTTT; j_gene: TRBJ1-1; abundance: many; v_gene: TRBV3-1; len: 14; d_gene: -
CDR3aa: CASSQNRGGQPQHF; CDR3nt: TGTGCCAGCAGCCAAAACAGGGGCGGTCAGCCCCAGCATTTT; j_gene: TRBJ1-5; abundance: many; v_gene: TRBV12-3/TRBV12-4; len: 14; d_gene: TRBD1